This T cell receptor (beta chain) was sequenced in a study of shared clonotypes between healthy human individuals. Findings and caveats of the study: The low donor count limited represented genetic and exposure-history diversity.

Worth noting for this clone: The antigen remains unidentified.

V was pared by 3 bases and J by 7 bases, with 8 bases of the junction left unmatched. The CDR3 has 14 amino acids. Germline CDR1 reads GTSNPN; CDR2 reads SVGIG (reference sequence). When replicate PCRs were run on unsorted PBMC, they used approximately 290 ng DNA, about 27,000 T cell genomes. Sequencing of unsorted PBMC DNA was carried out using ten immunoSEQ deep assay plates. The authors' processing: ImmunoSEQ yielded junction-only sequences lacking quality scores, so filtering differed. Clones were sequenced by immunoSEQ multiplex PCR, and TCRdb holds only the in-frame ones, with some missing. The V and J calls and clone size are taken from that table; D and trimming were inferred from the DNA. The sample includes approximately 500,000 clones, roughly 80% seen only once; the top ten take about 12%.

The gene calls are TRBV30 and TRBJ1-1; 10 bases are shared with TRBD1. This clonotype was obtained from a woman in her 40s in good health. Some clones in this sample may be carry-over from other donors' samples. What was sequenced was PBMCs. CDR3 amino acids: CAWRPGQGWGEAFF. Here the CDR3 DNA reads TGTGCCTGGAGACCGGGACAGGGGTGGGGTGAAGCTTTCTTT. The full variable domain, in which reference TRBV30 and TRBJ1-1 provide the parts outside the CDR3, is SQTIHQWPATLVQPVGSPLSLECTVEGTSNPNLYWYRQAAGRGLQLLFYSVGIGQISSEVPQNLSASRPQDRQFILSSKKLLLSDSGFYLCAWRPGQGWGEAFFGQGTRLTVV.